This T cell receptor beta chain originates from a study of blood T cell repertoires in COVID-19. Study details: Samples came from the United States, Italy and Spain, spanning acute and convalescent COVID-19. The analysed material was cDNA or gDNA that came from T cells, B-cell-depleted T cells, or PBMCs.

Original methodology: Nucleated cell number was recorded as an estimate derived from reference gene primer amplification. Data came from immunoSEQ multiplex PCR; TCRdb stores just in-frame clones and leaves some out. V, J and clone size were drawn from that table, and D and trimming were deduced from the DNA. The sample yields 100,000 to 140,000 clones, 84% seen once. Germline-derived CDR1 and CDR2 are SGHTA and FQGNSA. The CDR3 length is 16 residues. Trimming took off 1 base at V and 0 bases at J, with 11 bases between the two ends. The sequence derives from a human donor in a cohort sampled during active COVID-19. This sequence joins TRBV7-2 and TRBJ2-3; possible D gene TRBD2, 6 bases. The material sequenced was peripheral blood. The CDR3 region is CASSLGFGSSTDTQYF. The CDR3 DNA reads TGTGCCAGCAGCTTAGGGTTCGGGAGTAGCACAGATACGCAGTATTTT. Drawing the rest from reference TRBV7-2 and TRBJ2-3, the complete variable domain is GAGVSQSPSNKVTEKGKDVELRCDPISGHTALYWYRQSLGQGLEFLIYFQGNSAPDKSGLPSDRFSAERTGGSVSTLTIQRTQQEDSAVYLCASSLGFGSSTDTQYFGPGTRLTVL.